The table lists the clone carrying this TCR beta chain with many counts. The antigen remains unidentified. This specimen belongs to a study of CD8 T cells in ankylosing spondylitis. Study results and caveats: Both synovial fluid and blood in reactive arthritis had previously been reported to carry some motif variants. Ankylosing spondylitis blood appeared to be characterized by a TCR beta motif of roughly eight highly homologous variants.

Using its own MiXCR run on the 5' RACE reads, TCRdb lists one record per CDR3 protein. Of 500,000 or so distinct CDR3 sequences listed, approximately 5% are singletons. The germline CDR1 and CDR2 sequences are DFQATT and SNEGSKA (reference sequence). The CDR3 has 15 residues. V gave up 0 bases and J gave up 5 bases, with 16 bases separating them. J is TRBJ2-5 and V is TRBV20-1; D gene ambiguous. The sequencing input was blood, either unsorted or a sorted T cell fraction (not recorded which). This sequence originates from a male donor with ankylosing spondylitis. In DNA, the CDR3 is TGCAGTGCTAGAGATCAGTCGGTGGCCGGGGAGACCCAGTACTTC. Amino acid sequence: CSARDQSVAGETQYF.